This TCR beta chain derives from a study of cytomegalovirus exposure and HLA in healthy donors (dated by TCRdb to 2016 to 2017). At the level of the whole study: According to a later analysis, one platform produced both the roughly 130 validation repertoires and the 620 or so repertoires of the first cohort. The study aimed to test whether signatures of past pathogen exposure could be identified by cataloging public T cell receptors. Besides the first cohort of around 670 subjects, a separate validation cohort made up of about 120 different subjects was used. To predict cytomegalovirus infection status, the study brought together high-throughput TCR immunosequencing, statistical association of individual TCRs with disease status, and machine learning. Beyond this particular receptor, the publication reports: All 120 repertoires were used to score co-occurrence in the validation cohort in a later analysis, because that analysis had no HLA typing for the cohort. It was suggested by the authors that the approach could potentially be generalized to other disease states and immunological phenotypes. A total of 150 or so TCR beta chains were listed by the study as associated with cytomegalovirus. Cytomegalovirus status was reported to be diagnosed by the classifier with high specificity and sensitivity in both the original and validation cohorts. In vitro tests confirmed that a few of the cytomegalovirus-associated TCR beta chains recognize cytomegalovirus antigens. Most TCR sequences were observed very rarely across donors, whereas some public TCRs were present in many individuals. Subsequent analysis determined that TCRs grouped into clusters in the first cohort also showed a tendency toward co-occurrence across the 130 or so validation repertoires, and 94% of cluster scores exceeded 0.

The library was generated by the immunoSEQ multiplex PCR assay. From the authors' description of their analysis: To diagnose cytomegalovirus status from the catalog of TCR beta chain sequences, a statistical classification framework was built. The source is immuneACCESS, and TCRdb retained only in-frame sequences with V and J called. Part of the clones is not carried over; for the studies checked, unresolved V genes explain less than half of this, and the remainder is unexplained. That table furnishes V, J and clone size, whereas the DNA furnished D and trimming. The sample table holds about 89,000 clones, of which almost 85% were seen once. The ten largest clones represent over 10% of the sample. Notes on this clone: This clone's antigen is unknown. No clone much larger than this one lies a single base away; base qualities are absent.

The germline V gene sets CDR1 to SGHTA and CDR2 to FQGNSA. The CDR3 numbers 15 residues from cysteine through phenylalanine. Just the 45-base CDR3 DNA is kept, in frame starting at base 1. Trimming accounts for 5 bases at V and 10 bases at J, while the number of junction bases matched to no gene is 12. Donors formed part of the validation cohort, which comprised some 120 subjects and was distinct from the first cohort of fewer than 750 subjects. The chain employs TRBV7-2 and TRBJ2-1; 9 junctional bases match TRBD2. The specimen was PBMCs. The origin of this receptor is a young woman in good health and CMV-seropositive. The CDR3 protein: CASSPGAGGRREQFF. Read as DNA, the sequence is TGTGCCAGCAGCCCAGGGGCGGGGGGGCGTCGGGAGCAGTTCTTC.